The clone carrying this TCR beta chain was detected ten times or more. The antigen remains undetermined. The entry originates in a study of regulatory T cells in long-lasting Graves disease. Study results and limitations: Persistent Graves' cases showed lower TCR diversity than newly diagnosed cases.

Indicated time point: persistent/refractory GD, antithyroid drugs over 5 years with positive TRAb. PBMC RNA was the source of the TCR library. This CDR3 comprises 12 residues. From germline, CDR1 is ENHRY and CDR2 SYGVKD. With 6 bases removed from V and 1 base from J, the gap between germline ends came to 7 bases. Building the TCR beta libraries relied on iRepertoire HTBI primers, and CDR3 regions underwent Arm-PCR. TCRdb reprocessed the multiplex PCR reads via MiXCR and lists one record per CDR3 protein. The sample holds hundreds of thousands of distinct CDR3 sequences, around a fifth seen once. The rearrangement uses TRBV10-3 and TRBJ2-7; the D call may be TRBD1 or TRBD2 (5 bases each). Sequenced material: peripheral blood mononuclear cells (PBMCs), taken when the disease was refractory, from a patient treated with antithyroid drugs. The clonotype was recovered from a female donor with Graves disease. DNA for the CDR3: TGTGCCATCAGGGGGGTTTCCTACGAGCAGTACTTC. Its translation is CAIRGVSYEQYF.